This is a list of T cell receptor beta chains from one sample in a study of blood T cell repertoires in COVID-19. Method: immunoSEQ multiplex PCR; TCRdb's copy keeps in-frame clones and lacks some. The sample yields approximately 97,000 clones, roughly nine tenths seen once. The sample consisted of peripheral blood. All receptors come from a man between 60 and 75 years old with acute or convalescent COVID-19. CDR3s include the opening cysteine and the closing phenylalanine or tryptophan. A D gene is named only where the DNA matches it firmly. Size values are once, few and many counts, or a class for expanded clones, and some rows have none.

>NA|TRBV28|TRBJ1-5|NA
CASSSIPDRFGGNQPQHF
TGTGCCAGCAGCTCCATTCCCGACAGGTTCGGGGGCAATCAGCCCCAGCATTTT
>NA|TRBV7-6|TRBJ1-1|NA
CASSSIGDGHTEAFF
TGTGCCAGCAGCTCCATCGGGGATGGTCACACTGAAGCTTTCTTT
>NA|TRBV3-1/TRBV3-2|TRBJ1-1|TRBD1
CASSQVLQGGAFF
TGTGCCAGCAGCCAAGTGTTGCAGGGGGGAGCTTTCTTT
>NA|TRBV11-3|TRBJ2-7|NA
CASSWTVSYEQYF
TGTGCCAGCAGCTGGACAGTCTCCTACGAGCAGTACTTC
>once|TRBV27|TRBJ1-1|NA
CASSPSWGEIGTEAFF
TGTGCCAGCAGTCCAAGCTGGGGGGAGATAGGCACTGAAGCTTTCTTT
>NA|TRBV11-2|TRBJ2-2|NA
CASCLARKTGELFF
TGTGCCAGCTGCCTCGCGCGTAAGACCGGGGAGCTGTTTTTT
>NA|TRBV7-9|TRBJ2-1|NA
CASTTWAGLNEQFF
TGTGCCAGCACCACCTGGGCAGGTCTCAATGAGCAGTTCTTC
>NA|TRBV5-1|TRBJ1-2|TRBD1
CASSPGIGTGASYTF
TGCGCCAGCAGCCCCGGTATTGGGACAGGAGCTAGCTACACCTTC
>NA|TRBV7-6|TRBJ2-5|TRBD2
CASSLVYRGGFGETQYF
TGTGCCAGCAGCTTAGTCTATCGGGGGGGCTTCGGTGAGACCCAGTACTTC
>NA|TRBV2|TRBJ1-5|NA
CASSAQKGNQPQHF
TGTGCCAGCAGCGCTCAGAAAGGCAATCAGCCCCAGCATTTT
>NA|TRBV5-1|TRBJ1-5|NA
CASSLSGAGQPQHF
TGCGCCAGCAGCTTATCAGGGGCTGGTCAGCCCCAGCATTTT
>NA|TRBV19|TRBJ2-1|TRBD2
CASSTTAGTSPRNEQFF
TGTGCCAGTAGTACAACCGCCGGGACTAGCCCTAGGAATGAGCAGTTCTTC
>once|TRBV5-4|TRBJ1-4|TRBD1
CASSKDRATNEKLFF
TGTGCCAGCAGCAAAGACAGGGCAACTAATGAAAAACTGTTTTTT
>NA|TRBV9|TRBJ1-1|NA
CASSPGLNTEAFF
TGTGCCAGCAGCCCCGGGTTAAACACTGAAGCTTTCTTT
>NA|TRBV19|TRBJ1-1|NA
CASSPPPGVGIEAFF
TGTGCCAGTAGCCCCCCCCCAGGGGTAGGGATTGAAGCTTTCTTT
>NA|TRBV2|TRBJ1-2|NA
CANPPNGNNYGYTF
TGTGCCAACCCCCCAAACGGGAATAACTATGGCTACACCTTC
>NA|TRBV5-1|TRBJ2-5|NA
CASSFRGYGETQYF
TGCGCCAGCAGCTTTCGGGGATATGGGGAGACCCAGTACTTC
>NA|TRBV24-1|TRBJ2-3|NA
CATSPRDTSTDTQYF
TGTGCCACCAGCCCCCGGGACACAAGCACAGATACGCAGTATTTT
>NA|TRBV19|TRBJ2-1|TRBD2
CASIGRGSYNEQFF
TGTGCCAGTATTGGGAGGGGTTCCTACAATGAGCAGTTCTTC
>NA|TRBV24-1|TRBJ2-1|TRBD1
CATSGRVGTAGSYNEQFF
TGTGCCACCAGTGGGCGCGTGGGGACAGCTGGCTCCTACAATGAGCAGTTCTTC
>NA|TRBV7-9|TRBJ1-6|NA
CASSLRQAGTSPLHF
TGTGCCAGCAGCCTCCGACAGGCCGGTACGTCACCCCTCCACTTT
>NA|TRBV20-1|TRBJ2-2|NA
CSAAGVGELFF
TGCAGTGCAGCAGGGGTCGGGGAGCTGTTTTTT